These T cell receptor beta chains were read from a single sample in a study of blood T cells in healthy people across ages. TCRdb independently ran MiXCR on the 5' RACE reads; one entry per CDR3 protein. Seen here are about a million distinct CDR3 sequences, roughly 51% observed once, and the top ten hold about a fifth. Sequencing was done on a sample of blood. The receptor source for this set is a woman aged 60-75 years in good health. The CDR3 runs from the conserved cysteine through the conserved F or W. The D gene is left open where the match is weak. The size of a clone is reported for some rows only, either as once, few or many, or as a class for expanded clones.

D gene,clone size,CDR3 length,V gene,J gene,CDR3 DNA,CDR3 protein
NA,NA,12,TRBV2,TRBJ1-6,TGTGCCAGCAGTGGGGGGGGTTCACCCCTCCACTTT,CASSGGGSPLHF
TRBD2,few,12,TRBV7-9,TRBJ2-1,TGTGCCAGCAAACTAGCGGGCGATGAGCAGTTCTTC,CASKLAGDEQFF
TRBD1,NA,19,TRBV4-1,TRBJ1-2,TGCGCCAGCAGTTACGAGATCCGGGACAGCGCTAAGATTAACTATGGCTACACCTTC,CASSYEIRDSAKINYGYTF
NA,few,13,TRBV7-2,TRBJ2-7,TGTGCCAGCAGCTTAGTTCACTCCTACGAGCAGTACTTC,CASSLVHSYEQYF
NA,NA,13,TRBV28,TRBJ2-3,TGTGCCAGCAGTTTAGCGGGGTTGGGTACGCAGTATTTT,CASSLAGLGTQYF
NA,NA,15,TRBV2,TRBJ1-6,TGTGCCAGCAGTCCGATGGCAGTACAAAATTCACCCCTCCACTTT,CASSPMAVQNSPLHF
NA,NA,17,TRBV5-1,TRBJ2-6,TGCGCCAACAGCTTGAACCTTTGGGGGTCTGGGGCCAACGTCCTGACTTTC,CANSLNLWGSGANVLTF
NA,NA,13,TRBV2,TRBJ2-3,TGTGCCAGCACAGGGGCGGGGTCGGATACGCAGTATTTT,CASTGAGSDTQYF
NA,NA,14,TRBV20-1,TRBJ2-5,TGCAGTGCTAAGGCAGCACCCTTCCAAGAGACCCAGTACTTC,CSAKAAPFQETQYF
NA,few,16,TRBV4-2,TRBJ2-3,TGTGCCAGCAGCCAATCGGGCGGGCCGGGCACAGATACGCAGTATTTT,CASSQSGGPGTDTQYF
NA,few,15,TRBV15,TRBJ2-5,TGTGCCACCAGCCAGGGCTTGGAGGGGACCCAAGAGCAGTACTTC,CATSQGLEGTQEQYF
TRBD1,NA,12,TRBV20-1,TRBJ2-5,TGCAGTGCTAGAACACAGGGGGAGACCCAGTACTTC,CSARTQGETQYF
NA,NA,14,TRBV7-9,TRBJ1-4,TGTGCCAGCAGTGTGGATCAAAGACAGCAAAAACTGTTTTTT,CASSVDQRQQKLFF
NA,NA,14,TRBV9,TRBJ2-3,TGTGCCAGCAGCAAGAGGGACCACACAGATACGCAGTATTTT,CASSKRDHTDTQYF
NA,NA,16,TRBV14,TRBJ2-3,TGTGCCAGCAGCCAAGATCTTGTCGCGGGGACAGATACGCAGTATTTT,CASSQDLVAGTDTQYF
NA,NA,18,TRBV6-4,TRBJ2-2,TGTGCCAGAGGAGAGGGTTTTAGGGGGCCCAGGAACACCGGGGGGCTGTTTTTT,CARGEGFRGPRNTGGLFF
NA,NA,14,TRBV7-2,TRBJ1-3,TGTGCCAGCAGCCCCGGGGTTGGGGGGACCGAGTTATATTTT,CASSPGVGGTELYF
NA,few,16,TRBV12-3/TRBV12-4,TRBJ2-7,TGTGCCAGCATTCAGACTGGGACGGAAAGCTCCTACGAGCAGTACTTC,CASIQTGTESSYEQYF
NA,NA,14,TRBV20-1,TRBJ2-1,TGCAGTGCTAGAGATGGGGGGCCCCGCAATGAGCAGTTCTTC,CSARDGGPRNEQFF
TRBD2,NA,14,TRBV3-1,TRBJ2-5,TGTGCCAGCAGCCGTGGGACTAGATACAATGAGCAGTACTTC,CASSRGTRYNEQYF
NA,few,14,TRBV5-1,TRBJ1-2,TGCGCCAGCAGCTTGGGCTGGGGGTCAGATGGCTACACCTTC,CASSLGWGSDGYTF
NA,few,14,TRBV7-2,TRBJ2-1,TGTGCCAGCAGCCCGGGCCATGCTAGCAATGAGCAGTTCTTC,CASSPGHASNEQFF
TRBD2,NA,14,TRBV20-1,TRBJ2-7,TGCAGTGCTGAAGCGGGAGTGAAGTTCAACGAGCAGTACTTC,CSAEAGVKFNEQYF
TRBD2,NA,17,TRBV4-3,TRBJ2-1,TGCGCCAACCGAGGAACTAGCGGGTCTGCTCGGGACAATGAGCAGTTCTTC,CANRGTSGSARDNEQFF
TRBD1,once,15,TRBV5-6,TRBJ2-3,TGTGCCAGCAGCCAGACCAGGGGGAGCATAGATACGCAGTATTTT,CASSQTRGSIDTQYF
TRBD1,few,15,TRBV7-2,TRBJ2-3,TGTGCCAGCAGCCCAGACAGGGGGAGAAAGAATACGCAGTATTTT,CASSPDRGRKNTQYF
NA,few,13,TRBV4-3,TRBJ2-4,TGCGCCAGCAGCCAAGGAAGTGGCCTTCGGCAGTACTTC,CASSQGSGLRQYF
NA,few,15,TRBV28,TRBJ2-7,TGTGCCAGCAGTCCGGCGGGCGGGCAGGACTACGAGCAGTACTTC,CASSPAGGQDYEQYF
TRBD2,many,18,TRBV5-1,TRBJ2-1,TGCGCCAGCAGCTTGGATTCGAACCGACTAGCGGGAAACAATGAGCAGTTCTTC,CASSLDSNRLAGNNEQFF
TRBD2,NA,15,TRBV12-3/TRBV12-4,TRBJ2-1,TGTGCCAGCAGGGCGACTAGCGGGAGCAGCAATGAGCAGTTCTTC,CASRATSGSSNEQFF
NA,few,15,TRBV29-1,TRBJ2-1,TGCAGCGCCATCGACACTCGTTCCCCCTACAATGAGCAGTTCTTC,CSAIDTRSPYNEQFF
NA,NA,13,TRBV29-1,TRBJ2-3,TGCAGCGTTGATGGGCAGGGGATGGATACGCAGTATTTT,CSVDGQGMDTQYF
NA,NA,12,TRBV28,TRBJ2-7,TGTGCCACACGACTAGGGGGAAACGAGCAGTACTTC,CATRLGGNEQYF
NA,NA,13,TRBV30,TRBJ2-5,TGTGCCTGTTGGGGGGCAGGGCAAGAGACCCAGTACTTC,CACWGAGQETQYF
TRBD2,few,16,TRBV7-2,TRBJ2-3,TGTGCCAGCAGCTTAACTAGCGGGAGGGCCTCTGATACGCAGTATTTT,CASSLTSGRASDTQYF
NA,NA,14,TRBV20-1,TRBJ2-1,TGCAGTGCTAGAGATCCAATCACCTCCTACGAGCAGTTCTTC,CSARDPITSYEQFF
NA,few,13,TRBV11-2,TRBJ1-1,TGTGCCAGCAGCTTAGATTTGGGCACTGAAGCTTTCTTT,CASSLDLGTEAFF
NA,NA,13,TRBV7-9,TRBJ1-5,TGTGCCAGCAGCGGGGGGGCGGATCAGCCCCAGCATTTT,CASSGGADQPQHF
TRBD1,NA,15,TRBV15,TRBJ2-7,TGTGCCACCAGCACTATAGCGACAGGGACCTACGAGCAGTACTTC,CATSTIATGTYEQYF
TRBD1,NA,13,TRBV20-1,TRBJ2-3,TGCAGTGCTCGACAGGGGGTAGGAGATACGCAGTATTTT,CSARQGVGDTQYF
NA,NA,14,TRBV6-1,TRBJ1-1,TGTGCCAGCAGGAAGACAGGCTTGAACACTGAAGCTTTCTTT,CASRKTGLNTEAFF
TRBD1,NA,18,TRBV20-1,TRBJ2-7,TGCAGTGCTAGAGGAAACCTCCGCTCCGGGACAGGATCCTACGAGCAGTACTTC,CSARGNLRSGTGSYEQYF
TRBD2,once,14,TRBV29-1,TRBJ2-7,TGCAGCGTTGACCCTAGCGGAACTTACAATGAGCAGTACTTC,CSVDPSGTYNEQYF
TRBD2,NA,14,TRBV6-2/TRBV6-3,TRBJ2-3,TGTGCCAGGTTGGGACTAGCGAGCACAGATACGCAGTATTTT,CARLGLASTDTQYF
NA,NA,18,TRBV4-1,TRBJ2-7,TGCGCCAGCAGCCAAGAGGTGGGGGCGACGAGCTCCTACAATGAGCAGTACTTC,CASSQEVGATSSYNEQYF
NA,NA,12,TRBV20-1,TRBJ2-5,TGCAGTGCTAAAATGTACCAAGAGACCCAGTACTTC,CSAKMYQETQYF
TRBD2,NA,16,TRBV7-2,TRBJ2-1,TGTGCCAGCAGCTTAGGACTAGCCACAACCTACAATGAGCAGTTCTTC,CASSLGLATTYNEQFF
NA,NA,15,TRBV12-3/TRBV12-4,TRBJ2-5,TGTGCCAGCAGTTTAGCAGGGTCGAATTATAATGAGCAGTACTTC,CASSLAGSNYNEQYF
TRBD1,few,13,TRBV7-3,TRBJ2-1,TGTGCCAGCAGTATGGGACAGTACAATGAGCAGTTCTTC,CASSMGQYNEQFF
NA,NA,11,TRBV27,TRBJ1-2,TGTGCCAGCCCCCCACCCTATGGCTACACCTTC,CASPPPYGYTF
NA,NA,15,TRBV18,TRBJ1-6,TGTGCCAGCTCACCTACGGACTCCTATAATTCACCCCTCCACTTT,CASSPTDSYNSPLHF
NA,NA,13,TRBV6-5,TRBJ2-7,TGTGCCAGCAGCCGAAGGACACCCTACGAGCAGTACTTC,CASSRRTPYEQYF
TRBD1,many,17,TRBV28,TRBJ1-2,TGTGCCAGCAGTCTACCCCTATCGATGGGACAGGGCTCTGGCTACACCTTC,CASSLPLSMGQGSGYTF
TRBD2,NA,18,TRBV29-1,TRBJ2-2,TGCAGCCCGGAATTGCAGGTCCCTAGCGGGAGAGATACCGGGGAGCTGTTTTTT,CSPELQVPSGRDTGELFF
NA,NA,14,TRBV6-6,TRBJ2-1,TGTGCCAGCAGCTTGGGGGGGGCTTTCAATGAGCAGTTCTTC,CASSLGGAFNEQFF
TRBD1,once,14,TRBV20-1,TRBJ1-2,TGCAGTGCTAGTAGTCGGACAGGGGGGTATGGCTACACCTTC,CSASSRTGGYGYTF
NA,NA,14,TRBV10-3,TRBJ2-3,TGTGCCATCAGTGAGTTGCCCGCATCAGATACGCAGTATTTT,CAISELPASDTQYF
NA,few,15,TRBV7-2,TRBJ2-3,TGTGCCAGCAGACCCTTACGGGAGTATTCAGATACGCAGTATTTT,CASRPLREYSDTQYF
TRBD2,few,19,TRBV12-3/TRBV12-4,TRBJ2-3,TGTGCCAGCAGCCTCCGGGGGGGGACTAGCGGAGGCCACACAGATACGCAGTATTTT,CASSLRGGTSGGHTDTQYF
NA,NA,15,TRBV11-1,TRBJ1-1,TGTGCCAGCAGCTTAGACCGGCCGCTTGGAACTGAAGCTTTCTTT,CASSLDRPLGTEAFF